This passage covers 18 T cell receptor beta chains from one sample sequenced in a study of T cell repertoires in cytomegalovirus infection. TCRdb re-derived calls from the reads in MiXCR, one entry per CDR3 protein. The repertoire includes about 740,000 distinct CDR3 sequences, approximately 40% of them detected once, and around 3% sits in the top ten. The sequenced sample consisted of PBMCs. These receptors all come from a human donor in good health (CMV status not recorded). Some clones in this sample may be carry-over from other donors' samples.

The table lists this clonotype with many counts. CDR3: CASSPPLVQGAGGYTF. CDR3 bases: TGTGCCAGCAGTCCCCCCTTGGTACAGGGGGCCGGTGGCTACACCTTC. The genes are TRBV25-1 and TRBJ1-2, with 9 positions matching TRBD1. CDR3 length: 16 amino acids. Germline V gene sequence: CDR1 MGHDK, CDR2 SYGVNS. Trimming took 5 bases from V and 7 from J; bases not matched to a gene: 14.

The chain employs TRBV19 and TRBJ2-1; 8 bases are shared with TRBD2. V lost 2 bases and J lost 15; bases outside the gene matches: 9. From germline, CDR1 is LNHDA and CDR2 SQIVND (reference sequence). CDR3 length: 13 amino acids. The CDR3 protein is CASSIFRGGFPFF. The DNA for the CDR3 is TGTGCCAGTAGTATATTTCGGGGGGGCTTTCCGTTCTTC. Full variable domain (missing parts from reference TRBV19 and TRBJ2-1): DGGITQSPKYLFRKEGQNVTLSCEQNLNHDAMYWYRQDPGQGLRLIYYSQIVNDFQKGDIAEGYSVSREKKESFPLTVTSAQKNPTAFYLCASSIFRGGFPFFGPGTRLTVL.

This clonotype was seen at least ten times. The V gene is TRBV28, the J gene TRBJ2-5; D gene unclear. CDR3 length equals 15 residues. The germline CDR1 and CDR2 sequences are MDHEN and SYDVKM. The V and J ends lost 2 bases and 5 bases respectively, with 15 bases between them. Written as DNA, the CDR3 is TGTGCCAGCAGTTTACCGACGGGTAACGGGGAGACCCAGTACTTC. As protein: CASSLPTGNGETQYF.

With respect to this clonotype: Just one base apart from a much larger clone, this may be a read error. The chain joins TRBV7-2 to TRBJ2-2; 13 nucleotides align to TRBD2. Germline loops: CDR1 SGHTA, CDR2 FQGNSA. The CDR3 loop spans 19 amino acids. CDR3 in amino acids: CASSRRTSGRDWNTGVLFF. CDR3 nucleotides: TGTGCCAGCAGCCGTCGGACTAGCGGGAGAGATTGGAACACCGGGGTGCTGTTTTTT.

CDR3 DNA: TGTGCCAGCTCATCTCCACTAGTTTTCAGGGATAACAATGAGCAGTTCTTC. Translating it yields CASSSPLVFRDNNEQFF. The chain employs TRBV18 and TRBJ2-1; TRBD1 or TRBD2 may be the D gene (5 bases each). V gave up 5 bases and J gave up 5 bases, with 22 bases separating them. The germline CDR1 and CDR2 sequences are KGHSH and LQKENI. CDR3 length equals 17 residues.

The genes are TRBV12-3 or TRBV12-4 and TRBJ2-6, with TRBD1 identical over 11 bases. The CDR3 covers 23 residues. V lost 3 bases, J lost 0 bases, and 19 bases stayed unmatched. The CDR3 region is CASSLRTRRLSDRGLSGANVLTF. The CDR3 coding sequence is TGTGCCAGCAGTTTGCGGACTCGAAGGCTCTCGGACAGGGGGCTCTCTGGGGCCAACGTCCTGACTTTC.

The V call is TRBV20-1, the J call TRBJ2-5, with D perhaps matching TRBD1 (6 bases). This CDR3 contains 14 residues. V dropped 6 bases and J dropped 2 bases, with 16 bases sitting between them. Germline V gene sequence: CDR1 DFQATT, CDR2 SNEGSKA (reference sequence). The CDR3 DNA sequence: TGCAGTGCACCTCCGGGACAAAAGCAAGAGACCCAGTACTTC. This codes for CSAPPGQKQETQYF.

The V gene is TRBV6-1, the J gene TRBJ1-5, with 8 positions matching TRBD1. The germline V gene has CDR1 MNHNS and CDR2 SASEGT. The junction had 8 bases not matched to a gene; V was cut back by 4 bases and J by 9 bases. This CDR3 has 14 residues. The CDR3 nucleotides read TGTGCCAGCAGTGCGGGAGGACAGGGTTTGCCCCAGCATTTT. Protein product: CASSAGGQGLPQHF.

In its sample, this clonotype was seen a few times. This sequence joins TRBV24-1 and TRBJ2-2; D is ambiguous. V lost 1 base, J lost 1 base, and 9 bases lay in between. This CDR3 has 16 residues. Germline V gene data show CDR1 as KGHDR and CDR2 as SFDVKD. The chain's CDR3 is CATSDFSGENTGELFF. The CDR3 DNA follows: TGTGCCACCAGTGATTTCTCAGGAGAGAACACCGGGGAGCTGTTTTTT.

The rearrangement links TRBV29-1 to TRBJ2-1; TRBD2 matches at 12 bases. The CDR3 loop spans 15 amino acids. The J segment lost 7 bases and the V segment lost 4 bases, leaving 8 bases of the junction unmatched. Per germline, CDR1 SQVTM and CDR2 ANQGSEA. CDR3 nucleotides: TGCAGCGTTGCCTCTAGCGGGGGGGCGGGAAATGAGCAGTTCTTC. The encoded protein is CSVASSGGAGNEQFF.

About this clonotype: At one end, the junction sequence differs from germline, possibly due to a read error. The chain uses TRBV12-3 or TRBV12-4 and TRBJ2-1; perhaps TRBD2 as D (6 bases). The CDR3 has 21 amino acids. CDR3 protein: CARSLTGRGLHSSSSYNEQFF. As DNA, the CDR3 is TGTGCCAGAAGTTTAACCGGGCGGGGACTTCACAGCTCTAGCTCCTACAATGAGCAGTTCTTC.

The chain is built from TRBV20-1 and TRBJ1-5, with 7 bases that match TRBD1. V dropped 6 bases and J dropped 3; count of bases not matched to a gene: 8. CDR1 and CDR2 from the germline V gene are DFQATT and SNEGSKA (reference sequence). CDR3 length equals 14 residues. CDR3 sequence: CSAEDRKVNQPQHF. The DNA for the CDR3 is TGCAGTGCAGAGGACAGGAAGGTCAATCAGCCCCAGCATTTT.

The sample holds a few counts of this clonotype. The J gene is TRBJ2-4, the V gene TRBV6-6; 9 bases agree with TRBD1. V lost 6 bases, J lost 0 bases, and 12 bases stayed unmatched. The CDR3 runs 18 residues. Germline-derived CDR1 and CDR2 are MNHNY and SVGAGI (reference sequence). CDR3 region: CASRDRGMTTGAKNIQYF. CDR3 in DNA: TGTGCCAGCAGGGACAGGGGAATGACGACGGGAGCCAAAAACATTCAGTACTTC.

The chain employs TRBV11-2 and TRBJ1-1, with 7 nucleotides matching TRBD1. The germline V gene has CDR1 SGHAT and CDR2 FQNNGV. This CDR3 has 15 residues. Trimming took 5 bases from V and 7 from J; bases not matched to a gene: 13. Here the CDR3 reads CASSPRQGRSDEAFF. For the CDR3, the DNA is TGTGCCAGCAGCCCTCGACAGGGAAGATCCGATGAAGCTTTCTTT.

This chain connects TRBV27 to TRBJ1-5, with D maybe TRBD1 (5 bases). The V and J ends lost 7 bases and 4 bases respectively, with 14 bases between them. This CDR3 spans 14 amino acids. Looked up from germline, CDR1 is MNHEY and CDR2 is SMNVEV (reference sequence). The CDR3 region has the DNA TGTGCCAGCACGGAGAGTAAGGGGAATCAGCCCCAGCATTTT. Translated: CASTESKGNQPQHF.

The rearrangement uses TRBV6-2 or TRBV6-3 and TRBJ2-2; D is perhaps TRBD2 (5 bases). Trimming removed 7 bases from V and 6 bases from J, with 9 bases in between. This CDR3 has 12 amino acids. CDR1 is MNHEY, CDR2 SVGEGT, per germline. The CDR3 DNA follows: TGTGCCAGCAACAGCGGCGCCGGGGAGCTGTTTTTT. Protein product: CASNSGAGELFF.

This clonotype was seen many times. The rearrangement uses TRBV25-1 and TRBJ1-1, with no clear D. The V end was cut by 3 bases, the J end by 6 bases, with 17 bases between. The CDR3 runs to 15 residues. In germline, CDR1 is MGHDK, CDR2 SYGVNS. CDR3 in DNA: TGTGCCAGCAGTGACGAACAGATTATCAGCCCTGAAGCTTTCTTT. Encoded protein: CASSDEQIISPEAFF.

The chain recombines TRBV5-1 with TRBJ1-1; D not certain. From germline, CDR1 is SGHRS and CDR2 YFSETQ. V lost 0 bases and J 3 bases, leaving 15 bases between the germline ends. This CDR3 region has 16 residues. The CDR3 here is CASSLAPTSWDTEAFF. In nucleotides, the CDR3 is TGCGCCAGCAGCTTGGCCCCGACATCTTGGGACACTGAAGCTTTCTTT. Full variable domain (remainder filled in from reference TRBV5-1 and TRBJ1-1): KAGVTQTPRYLIKTRGQQVTLSCSPISGHRSVSWYQQTPGQGLQFLFEYFSETQRNKGNFPGRFSGRQFSNSRSEMNVSTLELGDSALYLCASSLAPTSWDTEAFFGQGTRLTVV.